This is a list of T cell receptor beta chains from one sample in a study of cytomegalovirus exposure and HLA in healthy donors. The data were produced by immunoSEQ multiplex PCR, yet TCRdb's version contains in-frame clones alone and is incomplete. The sample lists over 85,000 clones, 60% to 80% occurring once. The sequenced material came from PBMCs. The receptors here all came from a male donor in good health and CMV-seropositive. Each CDR3 is given with its conserved first and last residue. D genes are given only for firm matches. Clone size is stated in some rows and not others, as once, few, many or a class when expanded.

cdr3_nt cdr3_aa v_call clone_size j_call d_call
TGTGCCAGCAGCGGGTACCGGGACACCGGCGAGCAGTACTTC CASSGYRDTGEQYF TRBV6-1 NA TRBJ2-7 NA
TGTGCCAGCATCCTTACTAGCTCCTACAATGAGCAGTTCTTC CASILTSSYNEQFF TRBV7-9 NA TRBJ2-1 NA
TGTGCCAGCAGCCAAGCGACAGGGCCGATCGCTGACAATCAGCCCCAGCATTTT CASSQATGPIADNQPQHF TRBV14 once TRBJ1-5 TRBD1
TGTGCCAGCAGCCTGGACAGAGATACGCAGTATTTT CASSLDRDTQYF TRBV4-2 medium-sized TRBJ2-3 NA
TGTGCCAGTGCCAGAAGCTTGAGCTTAGACATAGGCGACGAGCAGTACTTC CASARSLSLDIGDEQYF TRBV5-3 NA TRBJ2-7 NA
TGTGCCAGCAGCCTGCAGGGGGAAGCTTTCTTT CASSLQGEAFF TRBV7-2 NA TRBJ1-1 NA
TGTGCCAGCAGCCCAATAGGGGTGGACACTGAAGCTTTCTTT CASSPIGVDTEAFF TRBV9 NA TRBJ1-1 NA
TGCGCCAGCAGCCGGACCACAGGGATCGGCGAGCAGTACTTC CASSRTTGIGEQYF TRBV4-3 NA TRBJ2-7 NA
TGCGCCAGCAGCCCTACTCCCGAGCTTCAGGGAAACATTCAGTACTTC CASSPTPELQGNIQYF TRBV5-1 NA TRBJ2-4 NA
TGTGCCAGCAGCTTAGAGCCTAGCGGTTTCTCCTACGAGCAGTACTTC CASSLEPSGFSYEQYF TRBV7-2 NA TRBJ2-7 TRBD2
TGTGCCAGTAGTAGGAACAGGGTGGCGGATACGCAGTATTTT CASSRNRVADTQYF TRBV19 few TRBJ2-3 NA
TGTGCCAGCAGTGGCGCAGGGGGCTCCTACAATGAGCAGTTCTTC CASSGAGGSYNEQFF TRBV6-1 NA TRBJ2-1 TRBD1
TGCGCCAGCAGCCTCGCATGGACTAGCGGGGCGAGCTCCTACAATGAGCAGTTCTTC CASSLAWTSGASSYNEQFF TRBV5-1 NA TRBJ2-1 TRBD2
TGTGCCAGCAGCCCCCGGACAGGGTCGAACACTGAAGCTTTCTTT CASSPRTGSNTEAFF TRBV7-6 once TRBJ1-1 TRBD1
TGTGCCAGCAGCCAAGGACTAGCCGACGTCAATGAGCAGTTCTTC CASSQGLADVNEQFF TRBV4-2 NA TRBJ2-1 TRBD2
TGTGCCAGTAGTGCGGACAGGGGATATAGCAATCAGCCCCAGCATTTT CASSADRGYSNQPQHF TRBV19 few TRBJ1-5 TRBD1
TGCGCCAGCAGCTCCGACAGGGGCCCTCAAGAAGCTTTCTTT CASSSDRGPQEAFF TRBV5-1 NA TRBJ1-1 TRBD1
TGTGCCAGCAGCTTAGAGGCGGTCGGAACAGATACGCAGTATTTT CASSLEAVGTDTQYF TRBV7-2 once TRBJ2-3 NA
TGTGCCAGCAGGTCTACAGGGCTGAACACTGAAGCTTTCTTT CASRSTGLNTEAFF TRBV7-3 NA TRBJ1-1 NA
TGTGCCAGCTCACCCCGACCCGACAGGGAAAGAGGCGAGCAGTACTTC CASSPRPDRERGEQYF TRBV18 few TRBJ2-7 TRBD1
TGTGCTAGCAGCTTAAATGGAGGTCGCGAGCAGTACTTC CASSLNGGREQYF TRBV7-7 NA TRBJ2-7 NA
TGTGCCAGCAGCGTCTCCGGGACTAGAGGCGGAGGTACGGAGCAGTACTTC CASSVSGTRGGGTEQYF TRBV9 NA TRBJ2-7 TRBD2
TGTGCCAGCAACCCCATCGACAGGGCTTCCCACGAGCAGTACTTC CASNPIDRASHEQYF TRBV28 NA TRBJ2-7 TRBD1
TGTGCCAGCAGTCCTGGTGCAGGGGGAGATCAGCCCCAGCATTTT CASSPGAGGDQPQHF TRBV27 few TRBJ1-5 TRBD1
TGCGCCAGCAGCCAAGCCCGACAGTCCCAATCCATTCAGTACTTC CASSQARQSQSIQYF TRBV4-1 NA TRBJ2-4 NA